This T cell receptor (beta chain) originates from a study of Ad26.COV2.S vaccination and SARS-CoV-2 variants. Using immunoSEQ multiplex PCR, the repertoire was profiled, and TCRdb retains in-frame clones only, with some absent. The sample shows 440,000 or so clones, about 92% of them seen only once. Treatment noted: 15 to 20 received Ad26.COV2.S at low or high dose, single or two shots; 5 received placebo; per-sample allocation not given. Collection of samples fell on day 63 after the first vaccine or placebo injection. The CDR3 consists of 16 residues. Trimming cost V 5 bases and J 2 bases; bases outside gene matches: 8. The germline V gene has CDR1 SGHRS and CDR2 YFSETQ. This clone was found once.

The input for sequencing was peripheral blood, taken in a trial of Ad26.COV2.S vaccine versus placebo. V and J are TRBV5-1 and TRBJ2-3, with 10 bases lining up with TRBD2. The origin of this receptor is a person between 18 and 65 years old who received the Ad26.COV2.S COVID-19 vaccine or a placebo. The CDR3 spells CASSGIGLAATDTQYF. CDR3 DNA: TGCGCCAGCAGTGGAATCGGACTAGCGGCCACAGATACGCAGTATTTT.